This T cell receptor (beta chain) was identified during a study of identical twins. Notes on the study in general: Within monozygotic twins, out-of-frame TCR alpha sharing was underestimated by the models.

The CDR3 extends over 15 amino acids. Trimming stripped 4 bases from V and 0 bases from J, with 11 bases between. Germline V gene sequence: CDR1 KGHDR, CDR2 SFDVKD. This clonotype turned up a few times. Its target is unknown. Healthy Caucasians alone served as donors. TCRdb reprocessed the 5' RACE reads with MiXCR, giving one entry per CDR3 protein. The sample carries about 470,000 distinct CDR3 sequences, roughly a quarter recorded once. These same records also appear under a second study, on T cells expressing NK-cell markers.

The chain carries TRBV24-1 and TRBJ2-5; D is ambiguous. The sequenced sample was CD4+ T cells sorted from blood. The sequence came from a woman in her late teens or twenties in good health. CDR3 in amino acids: CATSDPTEYQETQYF. CDR3 in DNA: TGTGCCACCAGTGACCCGACGGAGTACCAAGAGACCCAGTACTTC.